This entry lists 19 T cell receptor beta chains sequenced from one sample in a study of blood T cells in healthy people across ages. For the second PCR, which ran for 7 to 11 cycles, a sample-barcoded 5' primer and a J-beta primer mix were used. MiXCR, run by TCRdb on the 5' RACE reads, gives a single entry per CDR3 protein. Of around 1.1 million distinct CDR3 sequences in the sample, 30% to 40% were seen once. The sample consisted of blood. The receptors come from a man younger than 35 in good health.

The rearrangement uses TRBV11-2 and TRBJ2-1, with 9 bases fitting TRBD2. CDR1 and CDR2 from the germline V gene are SGHAT and FQNNGV. There are 16 residues in the CDR3. Trimming removed 5 bases from V and 6 bases from J; junction bases left unmatched: 11. CDR3 sequence: CASSTRRGGKINEQFF. For the CDR3, the DNA is TGTGCCAGCAGCACGAGGCGGGGGGGGAAGATCAATGAGCAGTTCTTC.

Comments on this clonotype: The junction differs from germline at one of its ends, possibly a read error. J is TRBJ2-5 and V is TRBV20-1, with unresolved D. This CDR3 has 13 amino acids. The V gene's germline CDR1 is DFQATT and CDR2 SNEGSKA (reference sequence). CDR3 coding DNA: TGCAGTGCTAGGGTTATTGGGCAAGAGGCCCAGTACTTC. Translated: CSARVIGQEAQYF.

This clonotype was recorded a few times. The DNA of the CDR3 is TGTGCCAGCAGTTACGTTTTCACTGAAGCTTTCTTT. Translation gives CASSYVFTEAFF. This rearrangement joins TRBV6-2 or TRBV6-3 to TRBJ1-1; D is ambiguous. Germline-derived CDR1 and CDR2 are MNHEY and SVGEGT. V was trimmed by 2 bases and J by 4 bases, leaving 5 bases between them. The CDR3 length is 12 residues.

This clonotype was detected a few times. J is TRBJ2-7 and V is TRBV12-3 or TRBV12-4; 8 nucleotides agree with TRBD1. The CDR3 is 14 residues long. Losses at the gene ends were 5 bases for V and 5 bases for J; bases not matched to a gene: 8. The CDR3: CASSLLTGVHEQYF. As DNA, the CDR3 is TGTGCCAGCAGTCTACTGACAGGGGTGCACGAGCAGTACTTC.

A few counts support this clonotype. The gene calls are TRBV12-3 or TRBV12-4 and TRBJ1-1; no firm D call. The CDR3 consists of 14 residues. V was shortened by 3 bases and J by 1 base, with 9 bases between the two germline ends. As DNA, the CDR3 is TGTGCCAGCAGTTTTACGGGCAGGAACACTGAAGCTTTCTTT. As protein: CASSFTGRNTEAFF.

V is TRBV20-1 and J is TRBJ1-2; no clear D. V was pared by 0 bases and J by 0 bases, with 11 bases between. Per the germline V gene, CDR1 is DFQATT and CDR2 is SNEGSKA (reference sequence). The CDR3 contains 15 residues. The CDR3 DNA is TGCAGTGCTAGAGATCGGCGCAGTACTAACTATGGCTACACCTTC. This translates into CSARDRRSTNYGYTF.

This clonotype has only a few counts. J is TRBJ2-4 and V is TRBV12-3 or TRBV12-4; D ambiguous. The CDR3 length is 12 residues. Trimming took 5 bases from V and 5 from J, leaving 7 bases between them. CDR3 amino acids: CASSRDENIQYF. CDR3 nucleotide sequence: TGTGCCAGCAGTCGTGATGAAAACATTCAGTACTTC.

The chain links TRBV27 to TRBJ1-2; no clear D gene. The germline gives CDR1 MNHEY, CDR2 SMNVEV (reference sequence). This CDR3 is 15 amino acids long. Trimming removed 7 bases at V and 1 base at J, with 16 bases between. CDR3 protein: CASKGGVAFNYGYTF. DNA for the CDR3: TGTGCCAGCAAAGGCGGGGTGGCTTTTAACTATGGCTACACCTTC.

V usage is TRBV28 and J usage is TRBJ1-2, with D tentatively TRBD1 (6 bases). CDR3 length: 14 residues. From germline, CDR1 is MDHEN and CDR2 SYDVKM. Deletions cut 2 bases from V and 8 bases from J, with 15 bases between. The CDR3 region is CASSLTAITGGYTF. The CDR3 DNA follows: TGTGCCAGCAGTTTAACAGCGATCACAGGGGGCTACACCTTC.

This clonotype appeared once. CDR3 amino acids: CASSYSESKPGQPQHF. The CDR3 nucleotides are TGTGCCAGCAGTTACTCGGAGTCAAAGCCAGGTCAGCCCCAGCATTTT. V gene TRBV6-7 combines with J gene TRBJ1-5; D not resolved. TRBV6-7 is known as an ORF, though its function is uncertain. V lost 0 bases to trimming and J lost 6 bases, with 15 bases between them. The CDR3 spans 16 residues.

This clonotype occurred once. The rearrangement links TRBV6-2 or TRBV6-3 to TRBJ1-6; D is ambiguous. Germline V lookup: CDR1 MNHEY, CDR2 SVGEGT. The CDR3 has 12 amino acids. Trimming shortened V by 4 bases and J by 14 bases, and 12 bases separated the two germline ends. CDR3 in amino acids: CASSSSLGTLHF. In nucleotides, the CDR3 is TGTGCCAGCAGTTCCAGCTTGGGGACCCTCCACTTT.

This clonotype appeared once. The chain links TRBV6-5 to TRBJ2-1; D tentatively fits TRBD1 or TRBD2 (5 bases each). Germline values: CDR1 MNHEY, CDR2 SVGAGI. The ends were cut back, 7 bases at V and 4 bases at J, with 14 bases in the middle. This CDR3 region has 14 residues. CDR3 in amino acids: CASTVRGPYNEQFF. CDR3 nucleotide sequence: TGTGCCAGCACCGTAAGGGGACCTTACAATGAGCAGTTCTTC.

V is TRBV5-1 and J is TRBJ1-2; 8 nucleotides agree with TRBD1. CDR1 SGHRS and CDR2 YFSETQ come from the germline V gene. The trim removed 0 bases at V and 5 bases at J, leaving 12 bases unmatched. This CDR3 has 17 residues. This CDR3 reads CASSLGSWTGKLYGYTF. As DNA, the CDR3 is TGCGCCAGCAGCTTGGGTTCGTGGACAGGGAAGTTGTATGGCTACACCTTC.

The CDR3 region has the DNA TGTGCCAGCAGTATATGGGCGGGGGTTAGAGTTTTCTTT. It is translated as CASSIWAGVRVFF. The chain links TRBV27 to TRBJ1-1; possible D gene TRBD1, 5 bases. V was clipped by 5 bases and J by 13 bases, with 20 bases between them. There are 13 residues in the CDR3. Looked up from germline, CDR1 is MNHEY and CDR2 is SMNVEV (reference sequence).

The chain uses TRBV5-1 and TRBJ2-7, with D tentatively TRBD1 (6 bases). Germline V gene data show CDR1 as SGHRS and CDR2 as YFSETQ. This CDR3 is built from 15 residues. V was clipped by 0 bases and J by 0 bases, with 10 bases between them. DNA of the CDR3: TGCGCCAGCAGCTTGGGAGACAGGAGCTCCTACGAGCAGTACTTC. This gives the protein CASSLGDRSSYEQYF. The full variable domain, with the rest looked up from reference TRBV5-1 and TRBJ2-7, is KAGVTQTPRYLIKTRGQQVTLSCSPISGHRSVSWYQQTPGQGLQFLFEYFSETQRNKGNFPGRFSGRQFSNSRSEMNVSTLELGDSALYLCASSLGDRSSYEQYFGPGTRLTVT.

The chain combines TRBV6-6 with TRBJ2-5; D not resolved. The V end was cut by 7 bases, the J end by 11 bases, with 11 bases between. This CDR3 spans 10 amino acids. Germline lookup yields CDR1 MNHNY and CDR2 SVGAGI (reference sequence). The DNA of the CDR3 is TGTGCCAGCATGCAGAATGAGCAGTACTTC. It specifies CASMQNEQYF.

The chain combines TRBV7-9 with TRBJ1-2; D might be TRBD1 (5 bases). V was shortened by 5 bases and J by 4 bases, with 17 bases between the two germline ends. The length of the CDR3 is 15 residues. Germline-derived CDR1 and CDR2 are SEHNR and FQNEAQ (reference sequence). The CDR3 loop is CASSTTSTAIYGYTF. CDR3 nucleotide sequence: TGTGCCAGCAGCACTACATCGACAGCAATCTATGGCTACACCTTC. Based on the CDR3 plus reference TRBV7-9 and TRBJ1-2, the full variable domain is DTGVSQNPRHKITKRGQNVTFRCDPISEHNRLYWYRQTLGQGPEFLTYFQNEAQLEKSRLLSDRFSAERPKGSFSTLEIQRTEQGDSAMYLCASSTTSTAIYGYTFGSGTRLTVV.

This clonotype was counted only a few times. The rearrangement joins TRBV12-5 to TRBJ1-2; 7 bases fit TRBD1. With V trimmed by 7 bases and J by 4 bases, 9 bases remained unmatched. The length of the CDR3 is 14 residues. Germline CDR1 LGHNT, CDR2 FRNRAP. The CDR3 sequence: CASDPRTGSYGYTF. The CDR3 DNA sequence: TGTGCTAGTGACCCGAGGACAGGATCCTATGGCTACACCTTC.

This clonotype has a handful of counts. The V and J genes are TRBV29-1 and TRBJ1-2, with D perhaps TRBD1 (5 bases). Germline V gives CDR1 SQVTM, CDR2 ANQGSEA. V dropped 7 bases and J dropped 5 bases, with 14 bases sitting between them. The CDR3 runs 12 residues. CDR3 DNA: TGCAGCGGCTGGGACGGTCAATATGGCTACACCTTC. It encodes CSGWDGQYGYTF.